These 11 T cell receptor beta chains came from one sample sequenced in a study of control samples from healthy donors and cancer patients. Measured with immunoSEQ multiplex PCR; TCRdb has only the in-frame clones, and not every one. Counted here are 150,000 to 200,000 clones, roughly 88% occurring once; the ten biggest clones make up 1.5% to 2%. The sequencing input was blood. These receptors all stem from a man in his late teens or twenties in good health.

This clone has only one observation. The CDR3 loop reads CASSFSGTGLFLSYGYTF. The CDR3 nucleotides read TGTGCCAGCAGCTTTAGTGGGACAGGGCTATTTCTCAGCTATGGCTACACCTTC. The chain joins TRBV7-9 to TRBJ1-2, with 9 bases that match TRBD1. CDR1 is SEHNR, CDR2 FQNEAQ, per germline (reference sequence). The CDR3 covers 18 residues. Unmatched junction bases numbered 15, after V lost 3 bases and J lost 4 bases.

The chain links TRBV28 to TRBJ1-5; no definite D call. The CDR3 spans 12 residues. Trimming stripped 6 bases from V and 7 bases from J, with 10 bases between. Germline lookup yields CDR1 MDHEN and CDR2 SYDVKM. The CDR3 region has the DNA TGTGCCAGCAGCCCAGAGTCCCAGCCCCAGCATTTT. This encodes CASSPESQPQHF. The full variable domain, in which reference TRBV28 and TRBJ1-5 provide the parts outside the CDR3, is DVKVTQSSRYLVKRTGEKVFLECVQDMDHENMFWYRQDPGLGLRLIYFSYDVKMKEKGDIPEGYSVSREKKERFSLILESASTNQTSMYLCASSPESQPQHFGDGTRLSIL.

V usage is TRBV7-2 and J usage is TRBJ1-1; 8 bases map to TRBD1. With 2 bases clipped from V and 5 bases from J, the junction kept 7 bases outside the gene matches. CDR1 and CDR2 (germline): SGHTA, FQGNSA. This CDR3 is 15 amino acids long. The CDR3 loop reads CASSLTTGALTEAFF. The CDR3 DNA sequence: TGTGCCAGCAGCTTAACGACAGGGGCTCTGACTGAAGCTTTCTTT. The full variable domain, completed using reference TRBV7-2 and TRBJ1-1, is GAGVSQSPSNKVTEKGKDVELRCDPISGHTALYWYRQSLGQGLEFLIYFQGNSAPDKSGLPSDRFSAERTGGSVSTLTIQRTQQEDSAVYLCASSLTTGALTEAFFGQGTRLTVV.

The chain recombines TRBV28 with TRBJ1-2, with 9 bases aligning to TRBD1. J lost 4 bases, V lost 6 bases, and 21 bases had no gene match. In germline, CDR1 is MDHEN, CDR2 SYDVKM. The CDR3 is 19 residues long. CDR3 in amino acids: CASSNLPGQGYWSGYGYTF. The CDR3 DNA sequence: TGTGCCAGCAGCAACCTACCGGGACAGGGTTATTGGTCGGGCTATGGCTACACCTTC.

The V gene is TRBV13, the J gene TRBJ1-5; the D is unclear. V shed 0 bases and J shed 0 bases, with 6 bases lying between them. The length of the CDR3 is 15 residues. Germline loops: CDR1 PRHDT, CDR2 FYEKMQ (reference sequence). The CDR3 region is CASSLGRGSNQPQHF. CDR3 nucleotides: TGTGCCAGCAGCTTAGGCCGGGGTAGCAATCAGCCCCAGCATTTT.

This CDR3 is CASMWEANTGELFF. The CDR3 DNA sequence: TGTGCCAGCATGTGGGAAGCGAACACCGGGGAGCTGTTTTTT. The V call is TRBV2, the J call TRBJ2-2; D is unclear. Deletions cut 7 bases from V and 0 bases from J, with 9 bases between. CDR1 is SNHLY, CDR2 FYNNEI, per germline. This CDR3 has 14 residues. The whole variable domain, remainder taken from reference TRBV2 and TRBJ2-2, is EPEVTQTPSHQVTQMGQEVILRCVPISNHLYFYWYRQILGQKVEFLVSFYNNEISEKSEIFDDQFSVERPDGSNFTLKIRSTKLEDSAMYFCASMWEANTGELFFGEGSRLTVL.

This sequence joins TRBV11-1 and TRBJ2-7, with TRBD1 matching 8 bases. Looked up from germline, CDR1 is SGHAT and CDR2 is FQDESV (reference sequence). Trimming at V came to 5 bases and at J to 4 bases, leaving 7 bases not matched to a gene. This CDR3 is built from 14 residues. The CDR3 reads CASSRGQGPYEQYF. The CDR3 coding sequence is TGTGCCAGCAGCCGCGGACAGGGTCCATACGAGCAGTACTTC.

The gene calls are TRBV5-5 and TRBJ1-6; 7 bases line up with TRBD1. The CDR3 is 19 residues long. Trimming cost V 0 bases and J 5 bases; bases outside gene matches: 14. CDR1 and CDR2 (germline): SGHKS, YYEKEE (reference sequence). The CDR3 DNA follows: TGTGCCAGCAGCTTGGCCCCACTAACAGGGGCAGGCCATAATTCACCCCTCCACTTT. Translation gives CASSLAPLTGAGHNSPLHF.

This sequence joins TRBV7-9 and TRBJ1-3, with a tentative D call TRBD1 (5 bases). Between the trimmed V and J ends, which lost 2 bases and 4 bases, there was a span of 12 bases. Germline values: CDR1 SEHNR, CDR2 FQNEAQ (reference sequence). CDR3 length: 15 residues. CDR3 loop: CASSLTAGQGNTIYF. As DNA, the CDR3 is TGTGCCAGCAGCTTAACCGCGGGGCAAGGAAACACCATATATTTT. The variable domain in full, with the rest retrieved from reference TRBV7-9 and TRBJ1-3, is DTGVSQNPRHKITKRGQNVTFRCDPISEHNRLYWYRQTLGQGPEFLTYFQNEAQLEKSRLLSDRFSAERPKGSFSTLEIQRTEQGDSAMYLCASSLTAGQGNTIYFGEGSWLTVV.

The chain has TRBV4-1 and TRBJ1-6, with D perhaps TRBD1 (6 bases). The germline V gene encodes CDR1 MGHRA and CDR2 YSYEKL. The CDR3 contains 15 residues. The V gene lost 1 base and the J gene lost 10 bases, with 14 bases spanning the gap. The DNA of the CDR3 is TGCGCCAGCAGCCAAGGTGAAGGGGGAGGGTCACCCCTCCACTTT. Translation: CASSQGEGGGSPLHF.

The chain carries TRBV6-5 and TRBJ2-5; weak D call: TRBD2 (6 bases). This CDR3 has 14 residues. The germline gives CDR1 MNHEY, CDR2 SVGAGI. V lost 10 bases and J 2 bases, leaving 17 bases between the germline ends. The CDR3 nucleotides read TGTGCCACCGGGATGGGACTCCGTCAAGAGACCCAGTACTTC. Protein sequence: CATGMGLRQETQYF.